These 26 T cell receptor beta chains originate from one sample sequenced in a study of cytomegalovirus exposure and HLA in healthy donors. Sequencing was performed with immunoSEQ multiplex PCR; in TCRdb, only in-frame clones are kept and a portion is missing. Among about 58,000 clones listed, under 95% were seen once. Sequencing used PBMCs. All receptors come from a man aged 18 to 30 in good health and CMV-seronegative.

In DNA form, the CDR3 reads TGTGCCAGCAGTTACGACGGGACAGGGGCGGCCGGGGAGCTGTTTTTT. Amino acid sequence: CASSYDGTGAAGELFF. The V call is TRBV6-8, the J call TRBJ2-2, with 10 bases aligning to TRBD1. J lost 6 bases, V lost 2 bases, and 6 bases had no gene match. The CDR3 spans 16 residues. Germline CDR1 reads MNHGY; CDR2 reads SAAAGT.

This sequence joins TRBV5-4 and TRBJ2-5; 7 positions agree with TRBD2. This CDR3 has 13 residues. J lost 4 bases, V lost 6 bases, and 6 bases had no gene match. From germline, CDR1 is SGHNT and CDR2 YYREEE (reference sequence). The CDR3 is CASTQAGAETQYF. In DNA, the CDR3 is TGTGCCAGCACCCAGGCGGGAGCAGAGACCCAGTACTTC.

V is TRBV6-5 and J is TRBJ2-5; 7 nucleotides line up with TRBD2. Germline values: CDR1 MNHEY, CDR2 SVGAGI. V trimming: 2 bases; J trimming: 4 bases; junction bases outside the gene matches: 1. The CDR3 extends over 13 amino acids. CDR3 coding DNA: TGTGCCAGCAGTTACCGGACTAGAGAGACCCAGTACTTC. Residues: CASSYRTRETQYF.

The chain joins TRBV21-1 to TRBJ2-5; whether TRBD2, the table's D call, matches the DNA was not checked. TRBV21-1 is marked as a pseudogene. This CDR3 spans 17 amino acids. In nucleotides, the CDR3 is TGTGCCAACTTAGCCCCCACCTTTAGCTCTTTTCAAGAGACCCAGTACTTC. This gives the protein CANLAPTFSSFQETQYF.

This rearrangement joins TRBV11-1 to TRBJ2-5; 12 bases agree with TRBD2. CDR1 SGHAT and CDR2 FQDESV come from the germline V gene (reference sequence). Trimming at V came to 4 bases and at J to 1 base, leaving 1 base not matched to a gene. The CDR3 consists of 15 residues. CDR3 sequence: CASSWGLAGQETQYF. As DNA, the CDR3 is TGTGCCAGCAGCTGGGGACTAGCGGGCCAAGAGACCCAGTACTTC.

The chain couples TRBV6-5 to TRBJ2-4; 8 bases fit TRBD1. Per the germline V gene, CDR1 is MNHEY and CDR2 is SVGAGI. Trimming at V came to 0 bases and at J to 11 bases, leaving 9 bases not matched to a gene. The CDR3 is made up of 15 amino acids. The DNA for the CDR3 is TGTGCCAGCAGTTACTCCGGGACAGGAGGTTCGGTTCAGTACTTC. Encoded protein: CASSYSGTGGSVQYF.

This clone has only a few counts. CDR3 sequence (DNA): TGTGCCAGCAATCGGGGGGTGGATGAGCAGTTCTTC. Residues: CASNRGVDEQFF. The chain carries TRBV28 and TRBJ2-1, with 7 positions matching TRBD2. CDR1 is MDHEN, CDR2 SYDVKM, per germline. The J segment lost 8 bases and the V segment lost 7 bases, leaving 5 bases of the junction unmatched. This CDR3 has 12 residues.

J is TRBJ2-3 and V is TRBV27; 7 nucleotides line up with TRBD2. The V gene end was trimmed by 5 bases and the J gene end by 2 bases; junction bases not matched to a gene: 10. CDR1 and CDR2 from the germline V gene are MNHEY and SMNVEV (reference sequence). The CDR3 sequence is 16 residues long. The chain's CDR3 is CASSIIAGPNTDTQYF. The CDR3 nucleotides read TGTGCCAGCAGTATTATAGCGGGTCCTAACACAGATACGCAGTATTTT.

The V and J genes are TRBV27 and TRBJ1-3; possibly TRBD1 for D (5 bases). CDR1 and CDR2 (germline): MNHEY, SMNVEV (reference sequence). Between the trimmed V and J ends, which lost 5 bases and 0 bases, there was a span of 8 bases. CDR3 length equals 14 residues. CDR3 in DNA: TGTGCCAGCAGTGCGACAGCCTCTGGAAACACCATATATTTT. It encodes CASSATASGNTIYF.

The rearrangement uses TRBV28 and TRBJ2-3; D is perhaps TRBD1 (6 bases). The V gene's germline CDR1 is MDHEN and CDR2 SYDVKM. The CDR3 has 14 residues. Trimming pared 6 bases from V and 0 bases from J, leaving 10 bases between. DNA for the CDR3: TGTGCCAGCAGGGACAGTTCTAGCACAGATACGCAGTATTTT. Protein product: CASRDSSSTDTQYF.

The chain employs TRBV5-1 and TRBJ2-7, with D possibly being TRBD2 (6 bases). V was trimmed by 1 base and J by 6 bases, leaving 26 bases between them. Germline V gene sequence: CDR1 SGHRS, CDR2 YFSETQ. This CDR3 is built from 18 residues. The CDR3 loop reads CASSLSSVGGWGSGEQYF. DNA for the CDR3: TGCGCCAGCAGCTTGTCGTCGGTCGGGGGTTGGGGTTCGGGCGAGCAGTACTTC.

The chain carries TRBV2 and TRBJ2-1, with 7 positions matching TRBD1. The V gene's germline CDR1 is SNHLY and CDR2 FYNNEI. This CDR3 has 13 amino acids. Unmatched junction bases numbered 5, after V lost 5 bases and J lost 7 bases. The CDR3 sequence is CASSTTGPNEQFF. The CDR3 DNA reads as TGTGCCAGCAGTACGACAGGGCCGAATGAGCAGTTCTTC.

V gene TRBV4-3 combines with J gene TRBJ2-1, with a tentative D call TRBD2 (6 bases). Germline-derived CDR1 and CDR2 are LGHNA and YSLEER. V lost 1 base and J lost 3, with 10 bases in between. CDR3 size: 15 residues. The DNA for the CDR3 is TGCGCCAGCAGCCAAGGGCGGGACGTCTACAATGAGCAGTTCTTC. It translates to CASSQGRDVYNEQFF.

The V and J genes are TRBV13 and TRBJ2-7; TRBD2 agrees at 13 bases. Germline V CDR1 and CDR2: PRHDT, FYEKMQ (reference sequence). Trimming at V came to 5 bases and at J to 3 bases, leaving 7 bases not matched to a gene. The CDR3 spans 16 residues. CDR3 DNA sequence: TGTGCCAGCAGCCGTCAGGGACTAGCGGGAAGCTACGAGCAGTACTTC. It is translated as CASSRQGLAGSYEQYF.

The chain is built from TRBV12-2 and TRBJ2-4; the table's D call TRBD2 went unverified against the DNA. TRBV12-2 is recorded as a pseudogene. The CDR3 has 17 residues. CDR3 amino acids: CASRLERARGEVHIQYF. In DNA form, the CDR3 reads TGTGCAAGTCGCTTAGAAAGGGCCCGCGGGGAAGTTCACATTCAGTACTTC.

The chain joins TRBV19 to TRBJ2-7; unclear D gene. Germline V CDR1 and CDR2: LNHDA, SQIVND (reference sequence). The CDR3 totals 13 residues. The CDR3 loop reads CATGDDGSYEQYF. CDR3 nucleotides: TGTGCGACGGGTGACGACGGCAGCTACGAGCAGTACTTC.

V usage is TRBV4-1 and J usage is TRBJ1-4, with TRBD1 identical over 9 bases. V gave up 3 bases and J gave up 3 bases; unmatched junction bases: 11. Germline V gene sequence: CDR1 MGHRA, CDR2 YSYEKL. The CDR3 is made up of 18 amino acids. The CDR3 DNA reads TGCGCCAGCAGCCACTCCGGGACAGGGTGGGTAGCTAATGAAAAACTGTTTTTT. It translates to CASSHSGTGWVANEKLFF.

This rearrangement joins TRBV6-5 to TRBJ2-2, with D unresolved. Trimming cost V 7 bases and J 4 bases, with 10 bases left between them. The CDR3 is 13 residues long. Germline CDR1 and CDR2: MNHEY and SVGAGI. Written as DNA, the CDR3 is TGTGCCAGCATTTTCCCAGTCACCGGGGAGCTGTTTTTT. Amino acids: CASIFPVTGELFF.

This clone appeared a single time. The gene calls are TRBV5-1 and TRBJ1-1; 8 nucleotides match TRBD1. Looked up from germline, CDR1 is SGHRS and CDR2 is YFSETQ. The CDR3 has 15 residues. V lost 1 base and J lost 0; bases outside the gene matches: 2. The CDR3 coding sequence is TGCGCCAGCAGCTTGACAGGGGGTATGAACACTGAAGCTTTCTTT. Translation gives CASSLTGGMNTEAFF.

The chain couples TRBV19 to TRBJ1-5; D remains ambiguous. V was pared by 3 bases and J by 9 bases, with 15 bases between. Per germline, CDR1 LNHDA and CDR2 SQIVND (reference sequence). The CDR3 runs to 14 residues. CDR3 loop: CASSIGGLQSPQHF. Here the CDR3 DNA reads TGTGCCAGTAGTATTGGAGGTCTGCAATCGCCCCAGCATTTT.

The chain is built from TRBV28 and TRBJ2-7, with D possibly matching TRBD2 (5 bases). The CDR3 extends over 12 amino acids. V lost 3 bases to trimming and J lost 4 bases, with 7 bases between them. Per the germline V gene, CDR1 is MDHEN and CDR2 is SYDVKM. CDR3 nucleotide sequence: TGTGCCAGCAGTTTGAGAGGGTACGAGCAGTACTTC. This translates into CASSLRGYEQYF.

This clone was counted once. The chain carries TRBV29-1 and TRBJ1-4, with 9 bases identical to TRBD1. Germline CDR1 is SQVTM and CDR2 is ANQGSEA. The CDR3 totals 13 residues. Losses at the gene ends were 4 bases for V and 5 bases for J; bases not matched to a gene: 2. The CDR3 protein is CSVAGTGNEKLFF. For the CDR3, the DNA is TGCAGCGTTGCCGGGACAGGGAATGAAAAACTGTTTTTT.

This CDR3 is CASSHPRREKWNEQYF. The CDR3, as DNA: TGTGCCAGCAGCCACCCGCGGAGGGAAAAATGGAACGAGCAGTACTTC. This chain uses TRBV12-1 with TRBJ2-7; the listed D gene, TRBD2, was not tested against the DNA. TRBV12-1 is given as a pseudogene. The CDR3 spans 16 residues.

For the CDR3, the DNA is TGTGCCAGCAGCCGACAGGAGAGGACTGAAGCTTTCTTT. Its protein is CASSRQERTEAFF. This chain uses TRBV7-2 with TRBJ1-1; perhaps TRBD1 as D (6 bases). Germline values: CDR1 SGHTA, CDR2 FQGNSA. V was clipped by 5 bases and J by 5 bases, with 12 bases between them. The CDR3 runs 13 residues.

This chain uses TRBV6-5 with TRBJ1-2; 9 bases are a match to TRBD1. Germline V gene lookup returns CDR1 MNHEY and CDR2 SVGAGI. V lost 6 bases and J lost 7; bases outside the gene matches: 9. This CDR3 comprises 14 residues. The CDR3 DNA sequence: TGTGCCAGCAGCTGGGACAGGGATAGAGGTGGCTACACCTTC. It specifies CASSWDRDRGGYTF.

This chain uses TRBV5-5 with TRBJ1-2; TRBD1 aligns across 8 bases. The ends lost 5 bases at V and 5 bases at J; junction bases unmatched: 8. Germline loops: CDR1 SGHKS, CDR2 YYEKEE (reference sequence). This CDR3 comprises 14 residues. Written as DNA, the CDR3 is TGTGCCAGCAGTTCCGGGACAGGCGATTATGGCTACACCTTC. Translated: CASSSGTGDYGYTF.